The present T cell receptor (beta chain) was sequenced within a study of blood T cell repertoires in COVID-19 (TCRdb year 2020). Background for the entire study: Samples covering the acute and convalescent phases of COVID-19 were provided by collaborators in the United States, Italy and Spain. The prospective study material was composed of cDNA or gDNA derived from T cells, B-cell-depleted T cells, or PBMCs. Deeply sampled blood TCRbeta repertoires from subjects exposed to, actively infected with, or recovered from COVID-19 were included in the dataset. A freely available public database, intended as a resource for researchers studying the immune response to SARS-CoV-2, is where the repertoires were released. The samples were drawn from the first 160 participants of the ongoing ImmuneRACE study and from over 950 subjects provided by 6 global collaborators. Nearly every sample came with metadata listing a de-identified subject ID, COVID-19 status, age in years and sex. Where available, HLA class I and class II types were taken from metadata supplied by the sample provider and were not determined by assay-based typing.

The immunoSEQ Assay, a bias-controlled multiplex PCR, was used to amplify TCRbeta CDR3 regions from genomic DNA. Regarding the original processing steps: The number of nucleated cells in each sample was estimated by amplification of reference gene primers within the assay. Sequence reads were collapsed and filtered to measure the absolute abundance of every unique TCRbeta CDR3 rearrangement. Productive Simpson clonality was computed per sample as the square root of Simpson's diversity index over productive rearrangements. Drawn from immuneACCESS, this table holds only the in-frame rearrangements with V and J called that TCRdb kept. Clones are partly lost; checked studies trace under half to an unresolved V gene and leave the rest unexplained. That table gives V, J and clone size, and the DNA gave D and trimming. In this sample the table shows 300,000 or so clones, over 75% of which occur a single time. The ten largest clones represent 1% of the sample.

Collaborating institutions collected whole blood in K2EDTA tubes following their own protocols. For TCRbeta analysis, collaborator samples were shipped as frozen whole blood, as isolated PBMCs, or as DNA extracted from either sample type. This clone has only a few counts. Its antigen is currently not known. Base qualities are not provided; no much larger clone lies one nucleotide away. The CDR3 runs 13 amino acids, cysteine and phenylalanine included. The sequence is cut down to CDR3 DNA, 39 bases in frame from base 1. After removal of 5 bases from V and 6 bases from J, the junction retains 4 bases not matched to a gene. CDR1 and CDR2 were assigned from the germline V gene (reference sequence) as SEHNR and FQNEAQ. On the study overall, not on this receptor specifically: How much clinical and demographic metadata was included differed by source and by participant, and the metadata was provided uncurated.

The chain uses TRBV7-9 and TRBJ2-1, and 7 bases in between align with TRBD2. Sequenced material: peripheral blood. This TCR came from a man aged 50 to 59 with active or convalescent COVID-19. Here is the DNA: TGTGCCAGCAGCCTTAGCGGGCTCAATGAGCAGTTCTTC. Protein translation: CASSLSGLNEQFF.